This TCR beta chain was retrieved from a study of blood T cells in healthy people across ages. Deletions cut 2 bases from V and 0 bases from J, with 11 bases between. The CDR3 is 16 residues long. CDR1 and CDR2 (germline): SGHDN, FVKESK. PCR was performed a second time for about 6 to 12 cycles using a sample-barcoded 5' primer and a J-beta primer mix. Each TCR beta cDNA got a 12-nucleotide random molecular identifier. TCRdb called the 5' RACE reads again in MiXCR, with one record for every CDR3 protein. The sample has approximately 800,000 distinct CDR3 sequences; roughly 25% are singletons. The same specimen was also included in a second study, on T cells of mothers and their children.

The sequence came from a boy aged 5-17 years in good health. The sequenced sample consisted of blood. This chain links TRBV14 with TRBJ2-1, with a tentative D call TRBD2 (6 bases). For the CDR3, the DNA is TGTGCCAGCAGCCAAACTAGCCTCCTCTCCTACAATGAGCAGTTCTTC. It is translated as CASSQTSLLSYNEQFF.